Listed below are T cell receptor beta chains from one sample, sequenced in a study of blood T cell repertoires in COVID-19. TCRdb keeps only in-frame clones here, not all; method: immunoSEQ multiplex PCR. The sample contains more than 200,000 clones, roughly 80% of which appear only once. Sequenced input: peripheral blood. These receptors were obtained from a woman at least 80 years old with acute or convalescent COVID-19. Each CDR3 is given with its conserved first and last residue. Each record gives: clone size, V gene, CDR3 length, J gene, D gene, CDR3 protein, CDR3 DNA. A D gene is named only where the DNA matches it firmly. Clone size is stated in some rows and not others, as once, few, many or a class when expanded.

clone size: once
V gene: TRBV18
CDR3 length: 14
J gene: TRBJ1-4
D gene: NA
CDR3 protein: CASSADTREEKLFF
CDR3 DNA: TGTGCCAGCTCAGCGGACACTCGGGAGGAAAAACTGTTTTTT

clone size: NA
V gene: TRBV5-1
CDR3 length: 14
J gene: TRBJ1-5
D gene: NA
CDR3 protein: CASSLGQANQPQHF
CDR3 DNA: TGCGCCAGCAGCTTGGGACAGGCTAATCAGCCCCAGCATTTT

clone size: NA
V gene: TRBV9
CDR3 length: 16
J gene: TRBJ2-1
D gene: TRBD2
CDR3 protein: CASSVAGTSGNNEQFF
CDR3 DNA: TGTGCCAGCAGCGTAGCTGGGACTAGCGGGAACAATGAGCAGTTCTTC

clone size: NA
V gene: TRBV3-1/TRBV3-2
CDR3 length: 15
J gene: TRBJ1-2
D gene: TRBD1
CDR3 protein: CASSQGQGLSPGYTF
CDR3 DNA: TGTGCCAGCAGCCAAGGACAGGGGCTCTCCCCTGGCTACACCTTC

clone size: NA
V gene: TRBV7-5
CDR3 length: 16
J gene: TRBJ1-1
D gene: NA
CDR3 protein: CARSLAQGIMNTEAFF
CDR3 DNA: TGTGCCAGAAGCTTAGCACAGGGGATCATGAACACTGAAGCTTTCTTT

clone size: NA
V gene: TRBV18
CDR3 length: 15
J gene: TRBJ2-7
D gene: TRBD2
CDR3 protein: CASSRGLAPEYEQYF
CDR3 DNA: TGTGCCAGCTCACGGGGACTAGCGCCGGAATACGAGCAGTACTTC

clone size: NA
V gene: TRBV5-1
CDR3 length: 14
J gene: TRBJ1-2
D gene: NA
CDR3 protein: CASSLDVGRDGYTF
CDR3 DNA: TGCGCCAGCAGCTTGGATGTAGGGAGGGATGGCTACACCTTC

clone size: NA
V gene: TRBV19
CDR3 length: 14
J gene: TRBJ1-5
D gene: NA
CDR3 protein: CASSIEQLNQPQHF
CDR3 DNA: TGTGCCAGTAGTATTGAACAGTTAAATCAGCCCCAGCATTTT

clone size: NA
V gene: TRBV2
CDR3 length: 16
J gene: TRBJ2-2
D gene: TRBD1
CDR3 protein: CASSDTGGANTGELFF
CDR3 DNA: TGTGCCAGCAGCGACACAGGGGGCGCGAACACCGGGGAGCTGTTTTTT

clone size: once
V gene: TRBV7-9
CDR3 length: 13
J gene: TRBJ2-7
D gene: NA
CDR3 protein: CASSSGITYEQYF
CDR3 DNA: TGTGCCAGCAGCTCCGGGATAACCTACGAGCAGTACTTC

clone size: NA
V gene: TRBV18
CDR3 length: 19
J gene: TRBJ2-1
D gene: TRBD2
CDR3 protein: CASSPRLAGGPTARHEQFF
CDR3 DNA: TGTGCCAGCTCACCCAGACTAGCGGGAGGTCCAACTGCCAGGCATGAGCAGTTCTTC

clone size: NA
V gene: TRBV5-1
CDR3 length: 13
J gene: TRBJ2-5
D gene: NA
CDR3 protein: CASSLLGSETQYF
CDR3 DNA: TGCGCCAGCAGCCTCCTTGGGAGCGAGACCCAGTACTTC

clone size: NA
V gene: TRBV7-9
CDR3 length: 13
J gene: TRBJ2-1
D gene: TRBD1
CDR3 protein: CASSFLTGVEQFF
CDR3 DNA: TGTGCCAGCAGCTTCCTTACAGGGGTTGAGCAGTTCTTC

clone size: NA
V gene: TRBV5-4
CDR3 length: 15
J gene: TRBJ1-2
D gene: NA
CDR3 protein: CASSLEAAANYGYTF
CDR3 DNA: TGTGCCAGCAGCTTGGAGGCGGCAGCCAACTATGGCTACACCTTC

clone size: NA
V gene: TRBV5-1
CDR3 length: 14
J gene: TRBJ1-1
D gene: NA
CDR3 protein: CASSPAGSYTEAFF
CDR3 DNA: TGCGCCAGCAGCCCGGCTGGGAGCTACACTGAAGCTTTCTTT

clone size: NA
V gene: TRBV11-2
CDR3 length: 14
J gene: TRBJ1-1
D gene: TRBD1
CDR3 protein: CASSPTGQGTEAFF
CDR3 DNA: TGTGCCAGCAGCCCTACGGGACAGGGAACTGAAGCTTTCTTT

clone size: NA
V gene: TRBV29-1
CDR3 length: 13
J gene: TRBJ2-3
D gene: TRBD2
CDR3 protein: CSGGTSGRDTQYF
CDR3 DNA: TGCAGCGGGGGTACTAGCGGGAGGGATACGCAGTATTTT

clone size: few
V gene: TRBV30
CDR3 length: 13
J gene: TRBJ1-2
D gene: TRBD1
CDR3 protein: CARLGQGVDGYTF
CDR3 DNA: TGTGCCCGCTTAGGGCAGGGGGTGGACGGCTACACCTTC

clone size: NA
V gene: TRBV20-1
CDR3 length: 13
J gene: TRBJ2-7
D gene: NA
CDR3 protein: CSASVRGDGEQYF
CDR3 DNA: TGCAGTGCTAGTGTCAGGGGTGACGGCGAGCAGTACTTC

clone size: NA
V gene: TRBV5-1
CDR3 length: 17
J gene: TRBJ2-3
D gene: TRBD1
CDR3 protein: CASSLAPGQGETDTQYF
CDR3 DNA: TGCGCCAGCAGCTTGGCGCCGGGACAGGGGGAGACAGATACGCAGTATTTT

clone size: NA
V gene: TRBV11-3
CDR3 length: 16
J gene: TRBJ2-5
D gene: NA
CDR3 protein: CASSLDLAVSGETQYF
CDR3 DNA: TGTGCCAGCAGCTTAGACCTAGCCGTATCGGGGGAGACCCAGTACTTC

clone size: NA
V gene: TRBV20-1
CDR3 length: 11
J gene: TRBJ1-2
D gene: NA
CDR3 protein: CSAAEGSGYTF
CDR3 DNA: TGCAGTGCCGCCGAGGGAAGTGGCTACACCTTC

clone size: NA
V gene: TRBV30
CDR3 length: 16
J gene: TRBJ2-3
D gene: TRBD1
CDR3 protein: CAWSAGTGGFTDTQYF
CDR3 DNA: TGTGCCTGGAGTGCCGGGACAGGGGGGTTCACAGATACGCAGTATTTT

clone size: NA
V gene: TRBV5-1
CDR3 length: 14
J gene: TRBJ2-7
D gene: NA
CDR3 protein: CASSLALRGYEQYF
CDR3 DNA: TGCGCCAGCAGCTTGGCGCTCCGGGGATACGAGCAGTACTTC

clone size: NA
V gene: TRBV19
CDR3 length: 15
J gene: TRBJ2-5
D gene: TRBD2
CDR3 protein: CASSLGLAGKETQYF
CDR3 DNA: TGTGCCAGTAGTTTGGGACTAGCGGGAAAAGAGACCCAGTACTTC

clone size: NA
V gene: TRBV12-3/TRBV12-4
CDR3 length: 12
J gene: TRBJ2-1
D gene: NA
CDR3 protein: CASSLAPGEQFF
CDR3 DNA: TGTGCCAGCAGTTTAGCGCCGGGTGAGCAGTTCTTC

clone size: NA
V gene: TRBV11-2
CDR3 length: 15
J gene: TRBJ1-3
D gene: TRBD1
CDR3 protein: CASSLGAGGLNTIYF
CDR3 DNA: TGTGCCAGCAGCTTAGGCGCAGGGGGTCTCAACACCATATATTTT

clone size: NA
V gene: TRBV6-5
CDR3 length: 14
J gene: TRBJ2-7
D gene: NA
CDR3 protein: CASSPDRSSYEQYF
CDR3 DNA: TGTGCCAGCAGCCCCGACAGGAGCTCCTACGAGCAGTACTTC

clone size: few
V gene: TRBV4-2
CDR3 length: 15
J gene: TRBJ1-6
D gene: NA
CDR3 protein: CASSQDWQGGSPLHF
CDR3 DNA: TGTGCCAGCAGCCAAGATTGGCAGGGCGGTTCACCCCTCCACTTT

clone size: once
V gene: TRBV18
CDR3 length: 14
J gene: TRBJ2-7
D gene: TRBD1
CDR3 protein: CASSGTGGLYEQYF
CDR3 DNA: TGTGCCAGCTCCGGGACAGGGGGCCTTTACGAGCAGTACTTC

clone size: NA
V gene: TRBV6-2/TRBV6-3
CDR3 length: 16
J gene: TRBJ1-6
D gene: TRBD1
CDR3 protein: CASSQATGGENSPLHF
CDR3 DNA: TGTGCCAGCAGCCAAGCCACAGGGGGCGAGAATTCACCCCTCCACTTT

clone size: NA
V gene: TRBV6-2/TRBV6-3
CDR3 length: 15
J gene: TRBJ2-7
D gene: NA
CDR3 protein: CASSYSGVATYEQYF
CDR3 DNA: TGTGCCAGCAGTTACTCAGGGGTTGCCACGTACGAGCAGTACTTC

clone size: NA
V gene: TRBV18
CDR3 length: 17
J gene: TRBJ1-3
D gene: TRBD1
CDR3 protein: CASSPPVDRVAGNTIYF
CDR3 DNA: TGTGCCAGCTCACCACCCGTGGACAGGGTAGCTGGAAACACCATATATTTT

clone size: NA
V gene: TRBV29-1
CDR3 length: 18
J gene: TRBJ1-2
D gene: NA
CDR3 protein: CSVGHRGSGGAGLRGYTF
CDR3 DNA: TGCAGCGTTGGCCACCGAGGGTCGGGGGGCGCGGGTTTAAGGGGCTACACCTTC

clone size: NA
V gene: TRBV6-5
CDR3 length: 14
J gene: TRBJ1-2
D gene: TRBD1
CDR3 protein: CASSPGTASYGYTF
CDR3 DNA: TGTGCCAGCAGCCCCGGGACAGCCTCCTATGGCTACACCTTC

clone size: few
V gene: TRBV4-3
CDR3 length: 14
J gene: TRBJ1-5
D gene: NA
CDR3 protein: CASSRDKSNQPQHF
CDR3 DNA: TGCGCCAGCAGCCGGGACAAGAGCAATCAGCCCCAGCATTTT

clone size: NA
V gene: TRBV7-2
CDR3 length: 16
J gene: TRBJ2-5
D gene: TRBD2
CDR3 protein: CASSLGLRGAGETQYF
CDR3 DNA: TGTGCCAGCAGCTTGGGCTTGCGGGGGGCCGGGGAGACCCAGTACTTC

clone size: NA
V gene: TRBV10-2
CDR3 length: 14
J gene: TRBJ1-1
D gene: NA
CDR3 protein: CASSESDRNTEAFF
CDR3 DNA: TGCGCCAGCAGTGAGTCGGACAGGAACACTGAAGCTTTCTTT

clone size: NA
V gene: TRBV25-1
CDR3 length: 15
J gene: TRBJ1-2
D gene: TRBD1
CDR3 protein: CASSETTGQFYGYTF
CDR3 DNA: TGTGCCAGCAGTGAGACGACAGGGCAGTTCTATGGCTACACCTTC

clone size: once
V gene: TRBV7-2
CDR3 length: 15
J gene: TRBJ2-5
D gene: NA
CDR3 protein: CASSFPRTSQETQYF
CDR3 DNA: TGTGCCAGCAGCTTCCCCAGGACAAGCCAAGAGACCCAGTACTTC

clone size: NA
V gene: TRBV12-5
CDR3 length: 16
J gene: TRBJ1-2
D gene: TRBD1
CDR3 protein: CASGLVRGAGGHGYTF
CDR3 DNA: TGTGCTAGTGGTTTGGTAAGGGGTGCAGGGGGACATGGCTACACCTTC

clone size: NA
V gene: TRBV19
CDR3 length: 15
J gene: TRBJ1-1
D gene: NA
CDR3 protein: CASSMGGALKAEAFF
CDR3 DNA: TGTGCCAGTAGTATGGGGGGGGCCCTGAAGGCTGAAGCTTTCTTT